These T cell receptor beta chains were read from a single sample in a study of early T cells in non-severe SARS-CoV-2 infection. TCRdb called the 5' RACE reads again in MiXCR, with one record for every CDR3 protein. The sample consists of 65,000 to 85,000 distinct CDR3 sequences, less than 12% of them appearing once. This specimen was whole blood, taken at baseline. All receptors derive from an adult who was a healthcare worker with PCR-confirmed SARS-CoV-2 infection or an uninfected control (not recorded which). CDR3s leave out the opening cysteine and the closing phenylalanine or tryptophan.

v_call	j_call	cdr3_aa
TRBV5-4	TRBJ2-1	ASSAGTSGRVNEQF
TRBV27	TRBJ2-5	ASSQIGSETQY
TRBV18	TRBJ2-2	ASSPRVDTGELF
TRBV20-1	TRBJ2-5	SARPTEVQETQY
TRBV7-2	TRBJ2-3	ASSLGLAGVSDTQY
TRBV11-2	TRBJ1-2	ASSRLQGANYGYT
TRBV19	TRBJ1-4	ASHSNEKLF
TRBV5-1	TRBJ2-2	ASSPWLAANTGELF
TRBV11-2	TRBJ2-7	ASSLWDLTYEQY
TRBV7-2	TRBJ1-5	ASSLEGRLDQPQH